This TCR beta chain appears in the sequencing data of a study of T-cell memory formation after mild COVID-19 (dated by TCRdb to about 2021). About the full investigation: Most TCR sequence clusters were specific to one of the two donors. T-cell clones expanding and contracting after mild COVID-19 in a couple of donors were tracked by longitudinal TCRalpha and TCRbeta repertoire sequencing. The cohort was made up of two young adult volunteers, one female and one male, who were previously healthy. The study at large found these results: Some responding clones were found in pre-infection memory, which suggests that pre-existing cross-reactive memory T cells took part in the SARS-CoV-2 response. Contracting CD4+ clones turned up mainly in the CM and EM memory subsets, whereas EMRA was where CD8+ clones were enriched. The study included only a couple of mild cases, and larger cohorts that include severe cases with pre-infection samples were judged to be necessary. SARS-CoV-2 specificity was not confirmed for the second-wave clones peaking on day 37. From day 15 to 85, contracting clones showed balanced CD4/CD8 phenotypes, whereas a second wave of clones that expanded from day 15 to 37 leaned towards CD4+.

This clonotype occurred a few times. Its cognate antigen has yet to be identified. No qualities accompany the bases; no much larger clone lies one base away. V trim: 5 bases; J trim: 5 bases; unmatched bases: 9. From a lookup of the germline V gene, CDR1 and CDR2 are SGHVS and FQNEAQ. From the cysteine up to the phenylalanine, the CDR3 has a length of 15 residues. Only the CDR3 portion is preserved as DNA: 45 bases, with reading frame beginning at the first base. Sequenced using an Illumina NovaSeq 6000. cDNA libraries for TCRalpha and TCRbeta were prepared by 5'RACE using constant-segment primers, with sample barcodes and unique molecular identifiers added. Trizol reagent was used to extract RNA from every sample. Amplification of the libraries took two PCR steps, and the second step added a second sample barcode plus Illumina TruSeq adapters. Libraries were sequenced on an Illumina NovaSeq with 2 x 150 bp paired-end reads. The source study handled its data this way. With migec v1.2.7, reads were demultiplexed and then collapsed into UMI-guided consensus sequences. Using mixcr v2.1.11, UMI consensuses were aligned to TRA and TRB V and J templates and then assembled into clonotypes. Clonotypes were classified as expanded or contracted when called significant by both edgeR and NoisET, with noise models trained on biological replicates. For edgeR calls, the cutoffs were a false discovery rate-adjusted p below 0.01 and a log2 fold-change threshold of 1. As an exploratory analysis of dynamics, PCA with hierarchical clustering was applied to max-normalized trajectories of the 1000 most abundant clonotypes. Separately sequenced CD4+ and CD8+ repertoires were used to assign a CD4 or CD8 phenotype to each responding clone. TCRdb reprocessed the public reads (quality trimming at Q25 with fastp, clone calling with MiXCR) and kept in-frame beta chains. Every CDR3 protein is listed once, alongside the most common genes and DNA of its rows. The authors' filters were not applied to this entry. Counted in this sample were hundreds of thousands of distinct CDR3 sequences; about 17% of them appeared once. Of the sample, around a fifth is held by the ten largest clones.

Ficoll-Paque density gradient centrifugation was the method used to isolate PBMCs. The clonotype originates from a man aged 18 to 30 who had mild COVID-19 (a few samples of this study predate the infection). The sample titles of this study are shuffled in the database, so cell type and time point are left out; the donor was told from shared clones. This chain is built from TRBV7-8 and TRBJ1-1, and 9 junction bases match TRBD1. Sequenced material: PBMCs or a T cell subset sorted from them (not recorded which). Read as DNA, the sequence is TGTGCCAGCAGCCCACAGGGGGCCCAAGGAACTGAAGCTTTCTTT. Its protein product is CASSPQGAQGTEAFF. Beyond the CDR3, the reference TRBV7-8 and TRBJ1-1 genes provide the residues; the full variable domain reads: GAGVSQSPRYKVAKRGQDVALRCDPISGHVSLFWYQQALGQGPEFLTYFQNEAQLDKSGLPSDRFFAERPEGSVSTLKIQRTQQEDSAVYLCASSPQGAQGTEAFFGQGTRLTVV.